Below are 21 T cell receptor beta chains sequenced from a single sample in a study of vaccination and CD4 T cells after COVID-19. The treatment was: approximately 11-day PBMC culture with coronavirus spike peptide pools or control peptides (ViraFEST assay). The Oncomine TCR Beta short-read assay sequenced DNA from cultured CD4+ T cells. MiXCR, applied by TCRdb to the PCR reads, yields one record per CDR3 protein. Of fewer than 20,000 distinct CDR3 sequences listed, 48% are singletons. No antigen is known for these receptors. This sample comprised CD4+ T cells from blood, cultured in vitro, obtained before SARS-CoV-2 vaccination. All receptors come from a human donor who had recovered from COVID-19.

This sequence joins TRBV20-1 and TRBJ2-1; 8 bases fit TRBD2. The CDR3 is 15 amino acids. Germline V gives CDR1 DFQATT, CDR2 SNEGSKA (reference sequence). Trimming took 3 bases from V and 1 from J; bases not matched to a gene: 5. The CDR3 here is CSARGSGISYNEQFF. As DNA, the CDR3 is TGCAGTGCTAGGGGTAGCGGGATATCCTACAATGAGCAGTTCTTC.

The sample holds a few counts of this clonotype. The CDR3 protein is CASSIVGGRGAETQYF. The CDR3 coding sequence is TGTGCCAGTAGTATAGTTGGGGGGCGAGGTGCAGAGACCCAGTACTTC. The chain is built from TRBV19 and TRBJ2-5; D may be TRBD1 or TRBD2 (6 bases each). V was pared by 1 base and J by 4 bases, with 16 bases between. From germline, CDR1 is LNHDA and CDR2 SQIVND (reference sequence). This CDR3 spans 16 amino acids. Variable domain in full (rest from reference TRBV19 and TRBJ2-5): DGGITQSPKYLFRKEGQNVTLSCEQNLNHDAMYWYRQDPGQGLRLIYYSQIVNDFQKGDIAEGYSVSREKKESFPLTVTSAQKNPTAFYLCASSIVGGRGAETQYFGPGTRLLVL.

This clonotype is a singleton in its sample. The V call is TRBV7-9, the J call TRBJ2-7, with TRBD2 matching over 7 bases. Trimming at V came to 5 bases and at J to 3 bases, leaving 10 bases not matched to a gene. CDR1 is SEHNR and CDR2 is FQNEAQ in the germline V gene (reference sequence). CDR3 length equals 15 residues. The CDR3 is CASSLLGGGVYEQYF. The CDR3 DNA sequence: TGTGCCAGCAGCCTCCTCGGGGGAGGGGTCTACGAGCAGTACTTC.

The chain combines TRBV11-2 with TRBJ2-3, with TRBD1 identical over 12 bases. Trimming took 5 bases from V and 1 from J; bases not matched to a gene: 4. Germline V gene data show CDR1 as SGHAT and CDR2 as FQNNGV. The CDR3 is 16 residues long. This CDR3 is CASSVGTGGGTDTQYF. Written as DNA, the CDR3 is TGTGCCAGCAGCGTCGGGACAGGGGGCGGCACAGATACGCAGTATTTT.

The V and J genes are TRBV6-2 or TRBV6-3 and TRBJ2-7, with no clear D. Germline V gives CDR1 MNHEY, CDR2 SVGEGT. This CDR3 has 11 residues. The V and J ends lost 5 bases and 9 bases respectively, with 11 bases between them. CDR3 nucleotide sequence: TGTGCCAGCAGTAGGACGGGTACGCAGTACTTC. Translated, it gives CASSRTGTQYF.

This clonotype was seen a handful of times. The chain links TRBV6-1 to TRBJ1-1; possible D gene TRBD1, 5 bases. The CDR3 consists of 15 residues. CDR1 is MNHNS and CDR2 is SASEGT in the germline V gene. Trimming left V 5 bases short and J 2 bases short, with 15 bases between. The CDR3: CASSPRGRPNTEAFF. CDR3 DNA: TGTGCCAGCAGTCCTCGGGGGAGGCCAAACACTGAAGCTTTCTTT.

This clonotype appeared a few times. J is TRBJ2-3 and V is TRBV7-3, with unresolved D. The CDR3 is made up of 15 amino acids. Germline-derived CDR1 and CDR2 are SGHTA and FQGTGA. V was trimmed by 6 bases and J by 2 bases, leaving 15 bases between them. The CDR3 DNA is TGTGCCAGCAGTAAAGGTGTAGGGTCCACAGATACGCAGTATTTT. Encoded protein: CASSKGVGSTDTQYF.

The genes are TRBV6-5 and TRBJ1-1; D might be TRBD1 (5 bases). Germline V gives CDR1 MNHEY, CDR2 SVGAGI. V lost 0 bases to trimming and J lost 5 bases, with 10 bases between them. The CDR3 is made up of 14 amino acids. The CDR3 coding sequence is TGTGCCAGCAGTTACTCCAGGGATGGAACTGAAGCTTTCTTT. Encoded protein: CASSYSRDGTEAFF.

J is TRBJ1-1 and V is TRBV4-1, with TRBD1 identical over 7 bases. This CDR3 has 15 residues. Germline CDR1 and CDR2: MGHRA and YSYEKL. The ends lost 3 bases at V and 3 bases at J; junction bases unmatched: 7. The CDR3 nucleotides are TGCGCCAGCAGCCAGTCAGACAGGGATGACACTGAAGCTTTCTTT. Amino acid sequence: CASSQSDRDDTEAFF.

This chain joins TRBV27 and TRBJ2-1; 11 bases are shared with TRBD2. CDR3 size: 17 residues. Trimming at V came to 6 bases and at J to 7 bases, leaving 14 bases not matched to a gene. CDR1 is MNHEY and CDR2 is SMNVEV in the germline V gene (reference sequence). The DNA for the CDR3 is TGTGCCAGCAGCAGCTACGGCCTTACTAGCGGGGGAAATGAGCAGTTCTTC. It specifies CASSSYGLTSGGNEQFF.

This chain connects TRBV27 to TRBJ2-3; 12 bases map to TRBD2. In germline, CDR1 is MNHEY, CDR2 SMNVEV (reference sequence). J gave up 9 bases and V 6 bases, and 7 bases lay outside the gene matches. The CDR3 is 14 residues long. CDR3 in amino acids: CASRDLAGGLTQYF. Here the CDR3 DNA reads TGTGCCAGCAGGGATCTAGCGGGAGGGCTAACGCAGTATTTT.

There are a few counts of this clonotype. V usage is TRBV20-1 and J usage is TRBJ1-2, with 7 bases aligning to TRBD1. In germline, CDR1 is DFQATT, CDR2 SNEGSKA (reference sequence). The CDR3 covers 12 residues. The trim removed 5 bases at V and 10 bases at J, leaving 10 bases unmatched. The CDR3 loop reads CSAPKDRRDYTF. As DNA, the CDR3 is TGCAGTGCTCCTAAGGACAGGAGGGACTACACCTTC.

The chain joins TRBV11-2 to TRBJ2-7, with D possibly being TRBD1 (6 bases). Per germline, CDR1 SGHAT and CDR2 FQNNGV. Trimming shortened V by 5 bases and J by 5 bases, and 16 bases separated the two germline ends. The CDR3 loop spans 14 amino acids. This CDR3 is CASSQHGQSHEQYF. The CDR3, as DNA: TGTGCCAGCAGCCAGCATGGACAGTCCCACGAGCAGTACTTC.

V is TRBV19 and J is TRBJ2-1, with D uncertain. This CDR3 is built from 14 residues. Germline V gene data show CDR1 as LNHDA and CDR2 as SQIVND (reference sequence). Trimming removed 7 bases from V and 12 bases from J, with 22 bases in between. DNA for the CDR3: TGTGCCAGTAAAGACATAGAGGACCCCCTCGGGCAGTTCTTC. This codes for CASKDIEDPLGQFF.

Concerning this clonotype: The junction departs from germline at one end; a sequencing error may be responsible. The chain recombines TRBV7-3 with TRBJ2-1; 12 nucleotides line up with TRBD2. The germline gives CDR1 SGHTA, CDR2 FQGTGA. This CDR3 has 16 residues. CDR3 DNA: TGTGGCAGCAGCTCACTCACTAGCGGGAGGTTGGGTGAGCAGTTCTTC. Amino acids: CGSSSLTSGRLGEQFF.

The chain uses TRBV20-1 and TRBJ1-1; D is unresolved. V lost 5 bases to trimming and J lost 2 bases, with 24 bases between them. Germline lookup yields CDR1 DFQATT and CDR2 SNEGSKA (reference sequence). The CDR3 sequence is 17 residues long. DNA of the CDR3: TGCAGTGCTCAATTACACATACTAAGAGACGGCAACACTGAAGCTTTCTTT. Its protein product is CSAQLHILRDGNTEAFF.

V gene TRBV7-8 combines with J gene TRBJ2-7; D perhaps matches TRBD1 (6 bases). CDR1 is SGHVS and CDR2 is FQNEAQ in the germline V gene. Trimming left V 3 bases short and J 6 bases short, with 12 bases between. The CDR3 is 13 amino acids. CDR3: CASSLGAGTEQYF. The CDR3 region has the DNA TGTGCCAGCAGCTTGGGGGCAGGGACCGAGCAGTACTTC.

DNA for the CDR3: TGCAGTGCTAAACCGAACCCCCTCTACGAGCAGTACTTC. Protein product: CSAKPNPLYEQYF. The V and J genes are TRBV20-1 and TRBJ2-7; D is unresolved. The CDR3 has 13 residues. Germline values: CDR1 DFQATT, CDR2 SNEGSKA (reference sequence). V gave up 4 bases and J gave up 3 bases, with 13 bases separating them.

CDR3 sequence reads: CSAREGLAGSYEQYF. The CDR3 nucleotides are TGCAGTGCTAGAGAGGGGCTCGCGGGCTCCTACGAGCAGTACTTC. V usage is TRBV20-1 and J usage is TRBJ2-7, with D tentatively TRBD1 or TRBD2 (5 bases each). The germline V gene has CDR1 DFQATT and CDR2 SNEGSKA (reference sequence). CDR3 length: 15 residues. Trimming pared 0 bases from V and 0 bases from J, leaving 12 bases between.

This clonotype was recorded a few times. The chain uses TRBV6-4 and TRBJ2-1, with D possibly being TRBD2 (7 bases). Trimming shortened V by 0 bases and J by 6 bases, and 9 bases separated the two germline ends. Per germline, CDR1 MRHNA and CDR2 SNTAGT. The CDR3 length is 14 residues. The CDR3 DNA follows: TGTGCCAGCAGTGACTCGGGGGGGGCCAATGAGCAGTTCTTC. It translates to CASSDSGGANEQFF.

Only one count was recorded for this clonotype. Germline and junction disagree at one end, which may indicate a read error. V usage is TRBV18 and J usage is TRBJ1-6; the match to TRBD1 covers 7 bases. The CDR3 spans 15 residues. Germline CDR1 is KGHSH and CDR2 is LQKENI. CDR3 DNA sequence: TGTGCCAGCTCGCCACAGGGGAACTATAATTCACCCCTCCACTTT. Its translation is CASSPQGNYNSPLHF.